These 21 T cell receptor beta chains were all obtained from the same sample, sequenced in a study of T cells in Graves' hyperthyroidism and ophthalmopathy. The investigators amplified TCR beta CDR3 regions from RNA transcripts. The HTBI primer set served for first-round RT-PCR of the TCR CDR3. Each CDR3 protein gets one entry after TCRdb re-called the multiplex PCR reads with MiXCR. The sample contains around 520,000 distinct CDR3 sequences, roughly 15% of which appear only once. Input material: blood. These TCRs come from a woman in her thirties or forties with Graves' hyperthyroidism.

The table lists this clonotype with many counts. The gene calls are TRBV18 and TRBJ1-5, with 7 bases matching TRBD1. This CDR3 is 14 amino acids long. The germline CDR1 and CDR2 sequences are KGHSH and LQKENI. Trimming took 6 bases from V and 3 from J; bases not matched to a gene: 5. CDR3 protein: CASSRDSVNQPQHF. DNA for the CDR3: TGTGCCAGCTCCCGGGACAGCGTCAATCAGCCCCAGCATTTT. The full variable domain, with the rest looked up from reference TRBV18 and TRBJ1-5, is NAGVMQNPRHLVRRRGQEARLRCSPMKGHSHVYWYRQLPEEGLKFMVYLQKENIIDESGMPKERFSAEFPKEGPSILRIQQVVRGDSAAYFCASSRDSVNQPQHFGDGTRLSIL.

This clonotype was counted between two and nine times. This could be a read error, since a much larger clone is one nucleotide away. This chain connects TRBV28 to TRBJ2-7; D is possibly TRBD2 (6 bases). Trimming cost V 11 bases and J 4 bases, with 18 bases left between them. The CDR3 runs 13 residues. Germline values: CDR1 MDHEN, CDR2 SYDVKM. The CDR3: CAGCGTPSYEQYF. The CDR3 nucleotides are TGTGCCGGCTGCGGGACTCCCAGTTACGAGCAGTACTTC.

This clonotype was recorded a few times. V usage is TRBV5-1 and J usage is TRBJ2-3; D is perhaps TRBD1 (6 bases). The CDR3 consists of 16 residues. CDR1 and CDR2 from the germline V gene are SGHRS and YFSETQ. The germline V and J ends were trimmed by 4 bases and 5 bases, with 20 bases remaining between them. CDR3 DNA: TGCGCCAGCAGCCGCTACAGGGCCGTCTCCGAAGATACGCAGTATTTT. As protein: CASSRYRAVSEDTQYF.

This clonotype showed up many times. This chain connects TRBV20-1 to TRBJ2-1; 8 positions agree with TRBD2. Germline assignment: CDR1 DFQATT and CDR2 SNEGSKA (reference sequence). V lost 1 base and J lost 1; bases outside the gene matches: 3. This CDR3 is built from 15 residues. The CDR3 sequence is CSARGASGSYNEQFF. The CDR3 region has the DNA TGCAGTGCTAGAGGGGCTAGCGGGTCCTACAATGAGCAGTTCTTC.

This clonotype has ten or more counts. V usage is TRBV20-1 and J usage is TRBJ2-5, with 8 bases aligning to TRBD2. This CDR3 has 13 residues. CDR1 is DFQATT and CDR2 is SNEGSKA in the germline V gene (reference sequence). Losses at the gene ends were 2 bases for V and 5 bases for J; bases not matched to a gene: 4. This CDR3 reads CSARLPGGETQYF. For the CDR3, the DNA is TGCAGTGCTAGATTACCGGGGGGGGAGACCCAGTACTTC.

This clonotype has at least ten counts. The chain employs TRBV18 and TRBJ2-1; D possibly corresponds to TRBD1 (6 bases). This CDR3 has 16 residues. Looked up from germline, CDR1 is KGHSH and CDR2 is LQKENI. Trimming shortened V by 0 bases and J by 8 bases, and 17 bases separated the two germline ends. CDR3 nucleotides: TGTGCCAGCTCACCACCGCGGGTACAGGGATGGTATGAGCAGTTCTTC. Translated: CASSPPRVQGWYEQFF.

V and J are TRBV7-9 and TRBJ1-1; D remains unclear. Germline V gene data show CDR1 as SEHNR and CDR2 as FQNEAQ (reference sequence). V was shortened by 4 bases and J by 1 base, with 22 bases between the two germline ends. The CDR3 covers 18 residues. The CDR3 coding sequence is TGTGCCAGCAGCTCAAGTCCGGGGAGAAAGAATACGAACACTGAAGCTTTCTTT. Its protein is CASSSSPGRKNTNTEAFF.

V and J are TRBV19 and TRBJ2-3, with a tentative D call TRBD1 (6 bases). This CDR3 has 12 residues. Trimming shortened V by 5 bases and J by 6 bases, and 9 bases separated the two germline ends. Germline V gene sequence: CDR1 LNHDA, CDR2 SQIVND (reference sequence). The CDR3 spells CASSGGRDTQYF. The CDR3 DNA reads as TGTGCCAGTAGTGGGGGCCGGGATACGCAGTATTTT.

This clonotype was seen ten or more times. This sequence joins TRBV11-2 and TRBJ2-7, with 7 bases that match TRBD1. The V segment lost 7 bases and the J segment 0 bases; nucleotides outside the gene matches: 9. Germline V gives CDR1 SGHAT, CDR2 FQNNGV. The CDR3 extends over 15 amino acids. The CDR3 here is CASTTWTGFSYEQYF. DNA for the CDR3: TGTGCCAGCACCACGTGGACAGGTTTCTCCTACGAGCAGTACTTC.

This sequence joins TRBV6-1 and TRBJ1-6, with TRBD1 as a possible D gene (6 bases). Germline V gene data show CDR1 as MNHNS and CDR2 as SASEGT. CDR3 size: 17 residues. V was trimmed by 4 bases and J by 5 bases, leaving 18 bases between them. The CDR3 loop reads CASSALPQGFDNSPLHF. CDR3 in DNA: TGTGCCAGCAGTGCACTTCCTCAGGGGTTCGATAATTCACCCCTCCACTTT.

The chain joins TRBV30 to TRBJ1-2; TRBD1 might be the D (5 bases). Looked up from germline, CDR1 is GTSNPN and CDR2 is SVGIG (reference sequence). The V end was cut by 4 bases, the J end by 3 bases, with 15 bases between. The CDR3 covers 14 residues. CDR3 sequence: CAWTVGGSYYGYTF. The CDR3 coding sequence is TGTGCCTGGACCGTGGGGGGGAGTTACTATGGCTACACCTTC.

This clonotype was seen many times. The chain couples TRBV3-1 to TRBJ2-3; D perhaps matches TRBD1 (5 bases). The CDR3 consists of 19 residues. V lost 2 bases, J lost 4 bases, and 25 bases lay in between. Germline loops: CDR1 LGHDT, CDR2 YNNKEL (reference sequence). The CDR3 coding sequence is TGTGCCAGCAGCCAAACGTATGGGGCTCTTGTATCTGGAGCAGATACGCAGTATTTT. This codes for CASSQTYGALVSGADTQYF.

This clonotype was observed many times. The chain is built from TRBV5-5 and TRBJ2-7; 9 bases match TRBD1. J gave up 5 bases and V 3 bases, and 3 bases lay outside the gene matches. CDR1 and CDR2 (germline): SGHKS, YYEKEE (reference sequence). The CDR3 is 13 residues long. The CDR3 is CASSYRTGDEQYF. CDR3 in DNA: TGTGCCAGCAGCTACCGGACAGGGGACGAGCAGTACTTC.

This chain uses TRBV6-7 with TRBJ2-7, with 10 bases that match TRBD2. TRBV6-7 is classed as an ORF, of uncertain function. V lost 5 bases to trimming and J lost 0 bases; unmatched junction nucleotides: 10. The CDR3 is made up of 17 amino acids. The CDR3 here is CASSPPSSGRASYEQYF. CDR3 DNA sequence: TGTGCCAGCAGTCCGCCCTCTAGCGGGAGAGCCTCCTACGAGCAGTACTTC.

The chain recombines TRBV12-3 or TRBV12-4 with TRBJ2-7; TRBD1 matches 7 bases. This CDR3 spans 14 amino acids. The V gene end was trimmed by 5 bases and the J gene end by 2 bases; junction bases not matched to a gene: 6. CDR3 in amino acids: CASSGQARPYEQYF. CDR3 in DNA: TGTGCCAGCAGTGGACAGGCTCGTCCCTACGAGCAGTACTTC.

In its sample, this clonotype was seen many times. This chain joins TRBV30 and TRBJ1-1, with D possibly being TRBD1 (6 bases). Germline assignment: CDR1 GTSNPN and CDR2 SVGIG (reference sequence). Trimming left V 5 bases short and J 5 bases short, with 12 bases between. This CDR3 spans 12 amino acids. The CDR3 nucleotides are TGTGCCTGGTCGAACAGGGCTACTGAAGCTTTCTTT. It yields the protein CAWSNRATEAFF.

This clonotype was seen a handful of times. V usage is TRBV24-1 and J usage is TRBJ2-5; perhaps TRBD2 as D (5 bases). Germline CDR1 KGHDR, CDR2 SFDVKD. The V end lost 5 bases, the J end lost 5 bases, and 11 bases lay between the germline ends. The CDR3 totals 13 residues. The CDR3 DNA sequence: TGTGCCACCAGTGTCTCTAGCTGGGAGACCCAGTACTTC. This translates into CATSVSSWETQYF.

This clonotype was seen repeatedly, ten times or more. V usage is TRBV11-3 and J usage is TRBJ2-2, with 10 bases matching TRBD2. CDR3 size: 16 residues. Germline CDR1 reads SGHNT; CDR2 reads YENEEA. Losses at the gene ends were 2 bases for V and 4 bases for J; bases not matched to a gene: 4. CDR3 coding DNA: TGTGCCAGCAGCTTACTAGCGGGAGATGGCACCGGGGAGCTGTTTTTT. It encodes CASSLLAGDGTGELFF.

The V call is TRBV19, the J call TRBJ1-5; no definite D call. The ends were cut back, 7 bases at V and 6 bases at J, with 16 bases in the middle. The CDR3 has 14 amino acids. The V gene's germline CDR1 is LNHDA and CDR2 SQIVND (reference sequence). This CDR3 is CASNGERGSQPQHF. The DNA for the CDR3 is TGTGCCAGTAATGGGGAACGAGGATCTCAGCCCCAGCATTTT.

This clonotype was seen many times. The CDR3 sequence is CASSSGLAGGPNTQYF. CDR3 in DNA: TGTGCCAGCAGTTCAGGACTAGCGGGAGGGCCAAATACGCAGTATTTT. This chain uses TRBV28 with TRBJ2-3; 15 nucleotides agree with TRBD2. The J segment lost 7 bases and the V segment lost 4 bases, leaving 6 bases of the junction unmatched. Germline V gene lookup returns CDR1 MDHEN and CDR2 SYDVKM. CDR3 size: 16 residues.

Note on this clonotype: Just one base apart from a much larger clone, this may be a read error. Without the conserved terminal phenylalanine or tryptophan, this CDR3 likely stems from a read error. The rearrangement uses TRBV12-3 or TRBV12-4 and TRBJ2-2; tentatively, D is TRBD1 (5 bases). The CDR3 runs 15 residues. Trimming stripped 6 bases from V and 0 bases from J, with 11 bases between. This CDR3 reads CASRQGASNTGELFS. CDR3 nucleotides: TGTGCCAGCAGACAAGGGGCTTCGAACACCGGGGAGCTGTTTTCT.